Listed below are T cell receptor beta chains from one sample, sequenced in a study of memory CD4+ T cells and cytomegalovirus serostatus. The data were produced by immunoSEQ multiplex PCR, yet TCRdb's version contains in-frame clones alone and is incomplete. The sample has tens of thousands of clones; roughly 78% are singletons. The sample was memory CD4+ T cells from blood. The receptors derive from an adult in good health and CMV-seronegative. CDR3s include the opening cysteine and the closing phenylalanine or tryptophan. Fields, in order: D gene, clone size, V gene, CDR3 length, J gene, CDR3 protein, CDR3 DNA. D genes are given only for firm matches. For some rows the clone size is stated as once, few or many, or as a class when expanded; others skip it.

TRBD2	few	TRBV5-6	15	TRBJ2-3	CASRLSGGVTDTQYF	TGTGCCAGCAGACTTAGCGGGGGGGTTACAGATACGCAGTATTTT
TRBD2	.	TRBV7-2	16	TRBJ2-1	CASSRTSGGAYNEQFF	TGTGCCAGCAGTCGGACTAGCGGGGGGGCCTACAATGAGCAGTTCTTC
.	.	TRBV7-9	13	TRBJ2-3	CASSLVVLSRQYF	TGTGCCAGCAGCTTAGTGGTGCTTTCCCGGCAGTATTTT
.	.	TRBV11-2	15	TRBJ2-5	CASRSLKGGGETQYF	TGTGCCAGCAGGTCGTTGAAAGGGGGAGGAGAGACCCAGTACTTC
TRBD1	.	TRBV7-2	15	TRBJ1-2	CASGTRDRDRYGYTF	TGTGCCAGCGGGACCCGGGACAGGGATCGATATGGCTACACCTTC
.	.	TRBV27	15	TRBJ2-3	CASSPQQGWTDTQYF	TGTGCCAGCAGTCCTCAACAGGGTTGGACAGATACGCAGTATTTT
TRBD2	few	TRBV5-1	16	TRBJ2-3	CASSLGSGGASDTQYF	TGCGCCAGCAGCTTGGGAAGCGGGGGGGCGTCAGATACGCAGTATTTT
TRBD2	.	TRBV5-4	15	TRBJ2-1	CALRLGGGFYNEQFF	TGTGCCCTCCGACTTGGCGGGGGGTTCTACAATGAGCAGTTCTTC
.	.	TRBV28	13	TRBJ1-2	CASSQGMLGGYTF	TGTGCCAGCAGCCAGGGTATGCTAGGTGGCTACACCTTC
.	.	TRBV5-1	16	TRBJ2-3	CASSSGGRGNTDTQYF	TGCGCCAGCAGCTCCGGTGGGCGGGGTAACACAGATACGCAGTATTTT
.	.	TRBV7-2	15	TRBJ1-1	CASSPQLQGNTEAFF	TGTGCCAGCAGCCCTCAATTACAGGGGAACACTGAAGCTTTCTTT
TRBD1	.	TRBV28	15	TRBJ1-2	CASSPGTAKFYGYTF	TGTGCCAGCAGCCCAGGGACAGCCAAATTTTATGGCTACACCTTC
.	.	TRBV11-2	14	TRBJ1-1	CASSLEQTYTEAFF	TGTGCCAGCAGCTTAGAACAGACCTACACTGAAGCTTTCTTT
TRBD2	once	TRBV11-2	15	TRBJ2-2	CASSQNRGGTGELFF	TGTGCCAGCAGCCAAAACCGGGGAGGGACCGGGGAGCTGTTTTTT